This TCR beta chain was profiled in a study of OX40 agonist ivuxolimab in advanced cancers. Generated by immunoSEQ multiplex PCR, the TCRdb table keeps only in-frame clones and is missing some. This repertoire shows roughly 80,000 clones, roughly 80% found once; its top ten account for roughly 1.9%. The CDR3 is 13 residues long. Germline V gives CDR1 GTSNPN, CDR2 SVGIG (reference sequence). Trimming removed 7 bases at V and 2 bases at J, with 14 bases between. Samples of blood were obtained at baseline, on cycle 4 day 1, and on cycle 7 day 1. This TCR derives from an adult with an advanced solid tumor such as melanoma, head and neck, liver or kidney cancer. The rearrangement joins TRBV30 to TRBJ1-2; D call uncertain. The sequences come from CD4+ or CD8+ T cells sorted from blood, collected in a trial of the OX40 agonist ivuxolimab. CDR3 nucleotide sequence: TGTGCCTCCCCGGGAGATAGAAACTATGGCTACACCTTC. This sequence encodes CASPGDRNYGYTF. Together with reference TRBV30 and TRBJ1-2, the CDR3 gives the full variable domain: SQTIHQWPATLVQPVGSPLSLECTVEGTSNPNLYWYRQAAGRGLQLLFYSVGIGQISSEVPQNLSASRPQDRQFILSSKKLLLSDSGFYLCASPGDRNYGYTFGSGTRLTVV.